This TCR beta chain was identified during a study of blood T cell repertoires in COVID-19. Turning to the study itself: The samples span acute and convalescent COVID-19 from the United States, Italy and Spain.

Participants reported their clinical history, and cohort assignment relied on those reports. This table comes from immunoSEQ multiplex PCR, and its TCRdb copy is limited to in-frame clones, with some not included. The data contain roughly 400,000 clones, roughly nine tenths of them singletons. This receptor was identified in a woman aged 40 to 50 who had been exposed to COVID-19. Sequenced material: PBMCs or T cells enriched from blood (not recorded which).

CDR3 sequence: CASSQLVTSYEQYF. Here the CDR3 DNA reads TGTGCCAGCAGCCAACTGGTTACTTCCTACGAGCAGTACTTC. This chain links TRBV3-1 (or the pseudogene TRBV3-2) with TRBJ2-7; no definite D call. CDR1 is LGHDT, CDR2 YNNKEL, per germline (reference sequence). This CDR3 region has 14 residues. Trimming left V 2 bases short and J 1 base short, with 9 bases between.